A few counts support the clone carrying this TCR beta chain. The data stem from a study of identical twins. TCRdb reprocessed the 5' RACE reads via MiXCR and lists one record per CDR3 protein. The table shows about 550,000 distinct CDR3 sequences, with approximately 20% occurring only once. The CDR3 is made up of 13 amino acids. The germline V gene has CDR1 KGHSH and CDR2 LQKENI. V was trimmed by 4 bases and J by 0 bases, leaving 7 bases between them. The sample was also reused in another study, on yellow fever vaccine responses in identical twins.

This chain links TRBV18 with TRBJ2-7; a possible D gene is TRBD1 (6 bases). This sequence originates from a woman under 30 in good health. Material: CD4+ T cells sorted from blood. The DNA for the CDR3 is TGTGCCAGCTCACGAGGGGGCTCCTACGAGCAGTACTTC. Its translation is CASSRGGSYEQYF.